A single sample gave rise to the 13 T cell receptor beta chains below, sequenced in a study of Tregs in tolerant kidney transplant recipients. Generated by immunoSEQ multiplex PCR, the TCRdb table keeps only in-frame clones and is missing some. The table includes 200,000 to 300,000 clones, approximately 84% detected once. Source material: CD4+ T cells from blood. These receptors came from a human donor in good health.

V is TRBV5-4 and J is TRBJ2-5, with D possibly matching TRBD2 (7 bases). The germline gives CDR1 SGHNT, CDR2 YYREEE (reference sequence). This CDR3 has 16 residues. Trimming shortened V by 4 bases and J by 5 bases, and 21 bases separated the two germline ends. The CDR3 loop reads CASSPSIGGGGETQYF. The CDR3 DNA follows: TGTGCCAGCAGCCCCAGTATTGGGGGGGGCGGGGAGACCCAGTACTTC.

The chain combines TRBV5-1 with TRBJ2-3; the D gene is possibly TRBD2 (5 bases). With 7 bases removed from V and 4 bases from J, the gap between germline ends came to 13 bases. Germline CDR1 and CDR2: SGHRS and YFSETQ. The CDR3 is made up of 13 amino acids. This chain's CDR3 is CASSRGDADTQYF. The CDR3, as DNA: TGCGCCAGCTCACGGGGTGATGCAGATACGCAGTATTTT.

The chain recombines TRBV18 with TRBJ1-2; D perhaps matches TRBD1 (5 bases). The CDR3 runs 17 residues. The germline gives CDR1 KGHSH, CDR2 LQKENI. Trimming stripped 0 bases from V and 0 bases from J, with 14 bases between. CDR3 DNA: TGTGCCAGCTCACCACCCCTAAACAGGCTCGCTAACTATGGCTACACCTTC. Protein sequence: CASSPPLNRLANYGYTF. Full variable domain (remainder filled in from reference TRBV18 and TRBJ1-2): NAGVMQNPRHLVRRRGQEARLRCSPMKGHSHVYWYRQLPEEGLKFMVYLQKENIIDESGMPKERFSAEFPKEGPSILRIQQVVRGDSAAYFCASSPPLNRLANYGYTFGSGTRLTVV.

This chain connects TRBV5-1 to TRBJ1-3; D is perhaps TRBD1 (6 bases). V was pared by 6 bases and J by 0 bases, with 7 bases between. CDR3 length equals 13 residues. Per germline, CDR1 SGHRS and CDR2 YFSETQ. Here the CDR3 DNA reads TGCGCCAGCACGGACAGCTCTGGAAACACCATATATTTT. Amino acids: CASTDSSGNTIYF. The entire variable domain, with the rest obtained from reference TRBV5-1 and TRBJ1-3, is as follows: KAGVTQTPRYLIKTRGQQVTLSCSPISGHRSVSWYQQTPGQGLQFLFEYFSETQRNKGNFPGRFSGRQFSNSRSEMNVSTLELGDSALYLCASTDSSGNTIYFGEGSWLTVV.

DNA of the CDR3: TGTGCCAGCAGAGTGGGTCACTATGGCTACACCTTC. This gives the protein CASRVGHYGYTF. The J gene is TRBJ1-2, the V gene TRBV2; D is ambiguous. The germline gives CDR1 SNHLY, CDR2 FYNNEI. The ends were cut back, 6 bases at V and 3 bases at J, with 8 bases in the middle. The CDR3 sequence is 12 residues long.

This clone was seen a single time. The chain employs TRBV6-5 and TRBJ2-3; 10 nucleotides match TRBD1. This CDR3 has 15 residues. V trimming: 6 bases; J trimming: 7 bases; junction bases outside the gene matches: 10. Germline V gene sequence: CDR1 MNHEY, CDR2 SVGAGI. CDR3 sequence: CASRIRDRGSYTQYF. In nucleotides, the CDR3 is TGTGCCAGCAGGATCCGGGACAGGGGAAGTTATACGCAGTATTTT.

V and J are TRBV30 and TRBJ2-5; 7 bases agree with TRBD1. The germline V gene has CDR1 GTSNPN and CDR2 SVGIG (reference sequence). J was trimmed by 2 bases and V by 5 bases; bases with no gene match: 14. CDR3 length equals 16 residues. This chain's CDR3 is CAWGYPLGRGQETQYF. For the CDR3, the DNA is TGTGCCTGGGGGTACCCCTTGGGCAGGGGGCAAGAGACCCAGTACTTC.

This clone has only a few counts. The gene calls are TRBV7-6 and TRBJ1-1; no reliable D call. Germline V gene data show CDR1 as SGHVS and CDR2 as FNYEAQ. This CDR3 has 13 residues. V lost 5 bases to trimming and J lost 3 bases, with 10 bases between them. CDR3 protein: CASSSQKYTEAFF. CDR3 nucleotide sequence: TGTGCCAGCAGCAGTCAGAAATACACTGAAGCTTTCTTT. Full variable domain (remainder filled in from reference TRBV7-6 and TRBJ1-1): GAGVSQSPRYKVTKRGQDVALRCDPISGHVSLYWYRQALGQGPEFLTYFNYEAQQDKSGLPNDRFSAERPEGSISTLTIQRTEQRDSAMYRCASSSQKYTEAFFGQGTRLTVV.

The rearrangement joins TRBV5-4 to TRBJ2-2; the D is unclear. Deletions cut 0 bases from V and 7 bases from J, with 7 bases between. Germline CDR1 and CDR2: SGHNT and YYREEE (reference sequence). This CDR3 has 13 amino acids. The CDR3 coding sequence is TGTGCCAGCAGCTTGGGGGCTGACGGGGAGCTGTTTTTT. This translates into CASSLGADGELFF.

The V call is TRBV10-3, the J call TRBJ1-3, with D hard to call. Germline V lookup: CDR1 ENHRY, CDR2 SYGVKD. The CDR3 sequence is 14 residues long. V shed 6 bases and J shed 0 bases, with 9 bases lying between them. In DNA form, the CDR3 reads TGTGCCATCAGCCCACTAGACTCTGGAAACACCATATATTTT. This encodes CAISPLDSGNTIYF.

V is TRBV29-1 and J is TRBJ2-1, with unresolved D. Germline CDR1 SQVTM, CDR2 ANQGSEA. The CDR3 has 14 residues. With 3 bases removed from V and 0 bases from J, the gap between germline ends came to 9 bases. CDR3 in DNA: TGCAGCGTTGAGTATCAGGACTCCTACAATGAGCAGTTCTTC. This translates into CSVEYQDSYNEQFF.

This clone came up once. The V and J genes are TRBV7-3 and TRBJ2-5; D possibly corresponds to TRBD1 (6 bases). The CDR3 loop spans 13 amino acids. V was clipped by 1 base and J by 4 bases, with 7 bases between them. CDR1 is SGHTA, CDR2 FQGTGA, per germline. CDR3 amino acids: CASSLNRAETQYF. In DNA, the CDR3 is TGTGCCAGCAGCTTAAACAGGGCAGAGACCCAGTACTTC.

The chain couples TRBV2 to TRBJ1-2, with D tentatively TRBD1 (6 bases). The V end lost 9 bases, the J end lost 4 bases, and 12 bases lay between the germline ends. CDR1 is SNHLY, CDR2 FYNNEI, per germline. The CDR3 is made up of 12 amino acids. CDR3 sequence reads: CASSQGIYGYTF. The DNA for the CDR3 is TGTGCCAGTAGTCAGGGGATCTATGGCTACACCTTC. Variable domain in full (rest from reference TRBV2 and TRBJ1-2): EPEVTQTPSHQVTQMGQEVILRCVPISNHLYFYWYRQILGQKVEFLVSFYNNEISEKSEIFDDQFSVERPDGSNFTLKIRSTKLEDSAMYFCASSQGIYGYTFGSGTRLTVV.